This T cell receptor (beta chain) was identified in a study of CD8 T cells in ankylosing spondylitis. TCRdb passed the 5' RACE reads through MiXCR, listing each CDR3 protein once. The sample lists about 210,000 distinct CDR3 sequences, approximately 7.4% occurring once. The CDR3 is made up of 15 amino acids. With 0 bases removed from V and 5 bases from J, the gap between germline ends came to 13 bases. Germline CDR1 and CDR2: LGHNA and YSLEER. Details on this clonotype: The antigen is undetermined.

Findings and caveats of the study: Made up of eight highly homologous variants, a TCR beta motif appeared characteristic of ankylosing spondylitis blood.

Sequenced sample: blood, either unsorted or a sorted T cell fraction (not recorded which). The V call is TRBV4-3, the J call TRBJ2-5; D gene uncertain. This sequence originates from a male donor with ankylosing spondylitis. The CDR3 sequence is CASSQDWADGETQYF. The CDR3 DNA reads as TGCGCCAGCAGCCAAGATTGGGCCGACGGGGAGACCCAGTACTTC.